This TCR beta chain emerged from a study of cytomegalovirus exposure and HLA in healthy donors. Primers: 60 Vbeta forward and 13 Jbeta reverse. Sequencing was performed with immunoSEQ multiplex PCR; in TCRdb, only in-frame clones are kept and a portion is missing. The data hold approximately 120,000 clones, with about 83% observed a single time. With 3 bases clipped from V and 3 bases from J, the junction kept 7 bases outside the gene matches. The germline CDR1 and CDR2 sequences are SQVTM and ANQGSEA. The CDR3 extends over 15 amino acids. This receptor was identified in a female donor in good health and CMV-seronegative. Sequencing used PBMCs. This chain uses TRBV29-1 with TRBJ1-4; 7 positions match TRBD1. CDR3 amino acids: CSVETTGQSNEKLFF. The CDR3 coding sequence is TGCAGCGTTGAGACAACGGGACAGTCTAATGAAAAACTGTTTTTT. Complete variable domain (other parts from reference TRBV29-1 and TRBJ1-4): SAVISQKPSRDICQRGTSLTIQCQVDSQVTMMFWYRQQPGQSLTLIATANQGSEATYESGFVIDKFPISRPNLTFSTLTVSNMSPEDSSIYLCSVETTGQSNEKLFFGSGTQLSVL.